This TCR beta chain is from a study of OX40 agonist ivuxolimab in advanced cancers. Study background: Patients received the agonistic anti-OX40 (CD134) antibody ivuxolimab. Regarding the study as a whole: More expanded clones were seen, on average, in CD8+ T cells than in CD4+.

The repertoire was sequenced with immunoSEQ multiplex PCR; TCRdb's copy has only in-frame clones and lacks some. The repertoire holds tens of thousands of clones, with over 80% as singletons. CDR3 length: 18 residues. Losses at the gene ends were 4 bases for V and 5 bases for J; bases not matched to a gene: 15. Germline CDR1 reads SGDLS; CDR2 reads YYNGEE. Comment on this clone: Its antigen is as yet unknown.

Autoimmune disease history or systemic immunosuppression excluded patients. The sequence was collected from an adult with an advanced solid tumor such as melanoma, head and neck, liver or kidney cancer. The sample in question was CD4+ or CD8+ T cells sorted from blood, obtained in a trial of the OX40 agonist ivuxolimab. The V call is TRBV9, the J call TRBJ2-5, with 12 bases that match TRBD2. The CDR3 sequence: CASSSQRLAGDGRETQYF. The CDR3 DNA reads TGTGCCAGCAGCTCCCAGCGACTAGCGGGGGATGGAAGGGAGACCCAGTACTTC.